Below, one T cell receptor beta chain is given with its context. This clone's antigen is unknown. The record has no base qualities; no much larger clone is one base away. The sample belongs to a study of T cell responses to AZD1222 COVID-19 vaccine listed by TCRdb under 2021. Regarding the complete study: AZD1222 recipients given second doses at about 4 weeks or at about 12 weeks were pooled, since spike-specific TCR depth and breadth were not found to differ between the two schedules. TCR sequencing covered over 230 trial participants: about 210 given two doses of AZD1222 and about 26 given two doses of MenACWY control vaccine. Enrollment into the trials was organized by age into subgroups of 18-55, 56-69 and 70-plus years, and those subgroups contained roughly 160, 29 and 62 TCR-sequenced participants, respectively. The investigation overall reported the following: Participants were mostly white British and included more females than males, and it was suggested by the authors that clonal diversity may have been underestimated. A significant rise in spike-specific TCR breadth and depth was observed after two AZD1222 doses relative to day 0 and relative to MenACWY recipients. Because no samples from the day 14 peak response were available, repertoires could be characterized only after the peak T cell response. The whole spike protein was spanned by vaccine-associated CD4 TCRs, and dominant responses were seen in regions 160-218 and 743-854. The 56-69-year group was small, and its depth increase did not reach significance, likely because of low power. Only 5 to 7 AZD1222 recipients were SARS-CoV-2 seropositive at baseline, limiting conclusions about previously exposed vaccinees. Nearly half of unique spike-specific TCRs reportedly recognized epitopes outside regions mutated in the B.1.351 and B.1.1.7 variants.

Read against the paper, the sample's time point label means: baseline before first vaccination. Samples from vaccinated people were obtained from the UK trials COV001 and COV002, which included a single-blind randomized controlled phase 2/3 trial of AZD1222 (ChAdOx1 nCoV-19) in healthy adults. For TCRbeta chain sequencing, PBMC samples from trial participants were taken at day 0 and at day 28 after the second dose. The junction shows trimming of 3 bases on V and 5 bases on J, and the gene matches do not reach 6 bases of it. Reading the germline V gene (reference sequence) gives CDR1 LNHDA and CDR2 SQIVND. Including cysteine and phenylalanine, the CDR3 has 14 amino acids. Here the CDR3 DNA is all that survives: 42 bases in frame from base 1. The CDR3 regions of human TCRbeta chains were subjected to immunosequencing. The study's own analysis went as follows. TCRs in the repertoires were matched against a reference library of SARS-CoV-2-specific TCRs that had been generated with the MIRA antigen-specificity platform. Breadth meant the fraction of unique TCRs that were SARS-CoV-2-associated, whereas depth meant the fraction of total T cells that were SARS-CoV-2-associated. Using the MIRA data, each spike-specific TCR was assigned both to the spike region to which the TCR was reactive and to a CD4 or CD8 class. Log10-transformed breadth and depth values were compared by one-way ANOVA with Sidak's multiple comparisons tests. Sourced from immuneACCESS, this table was stored by TCRdb with only in-frame sequences that have V and J called. A share of the clones is absent; for the studies checked, an unresolved V gene accounts for under half, and the remainder has no known explanation. V and J calls plus clone size are reproduced from that table; the DNA served to infer D and trimming. In this sample the table shows roughly 100,000 clones, 88% of which occur a single time. Around 2.3% of the sample is taken by the ten largest.

The TCR was taken from an adult in good health. The V and J genes are TRBV19 and TRBJ1-2; 7 bases in the junction line up with TRBD1. The specimen was peripheral blood, collected on day 0 of AZD1222 vaccination. The CDR3 sequence is CASSIIEGAYGYTF. The DNA sequence reads TGTGCCAGTAGTATTATCGAGGGGGCGTATGGCTACACCTTC.